Each of the 9 T cell receptor beta chains below was sequenced from the same sample in a study of siplizumab effects on memory and regulatory T cells. Clones were sequenced by immunoSEQ multiplex PCR, and TCRdb holds only the in-frame ones, with some missing. The profile shows about 52,000 clones, roughly 97% of them singletons. Sequenced sample: naive CD4+ T cells sorted from blood. These receptors were collected from a human donor in good health.

V and J are TRBV12-5 and TRBJ2-3; 9 bases agree with TRBD2. This CDR3 spans 18 amino acids. Germline loops: CDR1 LGHNT, CDR2 FRNRAP. The junction had 13 bases not matched to a gene; V was cut back by 0 bases and J by 6 bases. CDR3 protein: CASGLVLTSGWPPDTQYF. The CDR3 DNA reads as TGTGCTAGTGGTTTGGTGCTTACTAGCGGGTGGCCCCCGGATACGCAGTATTTT.

The CDR3 reads CASSLTGLPKETQYF. DNA of the CDR3: TGCGCCAGCAGCTTGACTGGACTACCAAAAGAGACCCAGTACTTC. V usage is TRBV5-1 and J usage is TRBJ2-5, with a possible D match to TRBD2 (6 bases). CDR1 SGHRS and CDR2 YFSETQ come from the germline V gene. The CDR3 is 15 amino acids. V lost 1 base and J lost 3, with 13 bases in between.

This clone was seen a single time. V and J are TRBV6-1 and TRBJ1-5; 8 nucleotides match TRBD1. CDR1 and CDR2 from the germline V gene are MNHNS and SASEGT. CDR3 length equals 15 residues. J lost 1 base, V lost 7 bases, and 6 bases had no gene match. CDR3 nucleotides: TGTGCCAGCACATTCCCAGGGGGCAGCAATCAGCCCCAGCATTTT. It specifies CASTFPGGSNQPQHF.

The chain couples TRBV4-1 to TRBJ1-5, with D uncertain. This CDR3 contains 14 residues. Germline V gives CDR1 MGHRA, CDR2 YSYEKL. The V end was cut by 3 bases, the J end by 7 bases, with 13 bases between. Here the CDR3 reads CASSHRALVQPQHF. The CDR3 region has the DNA TGCGCCAGCAGCCACCGTGCCCTAGTCCAGCCCCAGCATTTT.

This clone was detected once. V usage is TRBV6-5 and J usage is TRBJ2-7; 9 bases line up with TRBD1. CDR3 length equals 15 residues. Germline V gene lookup returns CDR1 MNHEY and CDR2 SVGAGI. V was pared by 9 bases and J by 5 bases, with 14 bases of the junction left unmatched. The CDR3 spells CARHPRGQGSDEQYF. The CDR3 DNA reads TGTGCCAGACACCCCCGGGGACAGGGAAGCGACGAGCAGTACTTC.

This clone was picked up one time. The rearrangement links TRBV5-4 to TRBJ2-1; tentative D call: TRBD1 (5 bases). The V end lost 2 bases, the J end lost 0 bases, and 12 bases lay between the germline ends. The CDR3 loop spans 16 amino acids. The germline V gene has CDR1 SGHNT and CDR2 YYREEE (reference sequence). The CDR3, as DNA: TGTGCCAGCAGCTTCACAGGATATAGCTCCTACAATGAGCAGTTCTTC. This translates into CASSFTGYSSYNEQFF.

The rearrangement uses TRBV25-1 and TRBJ1-5; 10 nucleotides agree with TRBD1. CDR3 length: 16 residues. J gave up 0 bases and V 5 bases, and 4 bases lay outside the gene matches. Germline V gene lookup returns CDR1 MGHDK and CDR2 SYGVNS. CDR3 DNA: TGTGCCAGCAGTCCCGGGACAGGGGATAGCAATCAGCCCCAGCATTTT. Its translation: CASSPGTGDSNQPQHF.

This clone was counted a single time. The chain recombines TRBV28 with TRBJ1-1; 10 bases map to TRBD1. The CDR3 spans 15 residues. The trim removed 5 bases at V and 6 bases at J, leaving 9 bases unmatched. Germline V gives CDR1 MDHEN, CDR2 SYDVKM. This CDR3 is CASSRPTGGDAEAFF. The DNA for the CDR3 is TGTGCCAGCAGTAGACCGACAGGGGGCGATGCTGAAGCTTTCTTT.

The chain uses TRBV5-6 and TRBJ2-1, with no clear D. Trimming removed 3 bases at V and 5 bases at J, with 12 bases between. The germline V gene has CDR1 SGHDT and CDR2 YYEEEE. The CDR3 length is 14 residues. CDR3 sequence (DNA): TGTGCCAGCAGCTACCCGGCCGGCGACAATGAGCAGTTCTTC. Amino acid sequence: CASSYPAGDNEQFF.